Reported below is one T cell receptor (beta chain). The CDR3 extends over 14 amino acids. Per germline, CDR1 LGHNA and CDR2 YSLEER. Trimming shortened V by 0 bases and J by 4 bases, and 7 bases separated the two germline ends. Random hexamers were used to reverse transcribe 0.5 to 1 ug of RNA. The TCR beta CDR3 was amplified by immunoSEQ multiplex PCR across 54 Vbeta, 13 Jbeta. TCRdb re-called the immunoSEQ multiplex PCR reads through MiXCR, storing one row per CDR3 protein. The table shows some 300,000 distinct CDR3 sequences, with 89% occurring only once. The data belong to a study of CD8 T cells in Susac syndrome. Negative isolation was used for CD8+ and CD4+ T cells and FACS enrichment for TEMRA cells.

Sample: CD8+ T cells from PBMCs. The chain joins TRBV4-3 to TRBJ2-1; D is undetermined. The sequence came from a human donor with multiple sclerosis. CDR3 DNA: TGCGCCAGCAGCCAAGATTCCATTTACAATGAGCAGTTCTTC. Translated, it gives CASSQDSIYNEQFF.